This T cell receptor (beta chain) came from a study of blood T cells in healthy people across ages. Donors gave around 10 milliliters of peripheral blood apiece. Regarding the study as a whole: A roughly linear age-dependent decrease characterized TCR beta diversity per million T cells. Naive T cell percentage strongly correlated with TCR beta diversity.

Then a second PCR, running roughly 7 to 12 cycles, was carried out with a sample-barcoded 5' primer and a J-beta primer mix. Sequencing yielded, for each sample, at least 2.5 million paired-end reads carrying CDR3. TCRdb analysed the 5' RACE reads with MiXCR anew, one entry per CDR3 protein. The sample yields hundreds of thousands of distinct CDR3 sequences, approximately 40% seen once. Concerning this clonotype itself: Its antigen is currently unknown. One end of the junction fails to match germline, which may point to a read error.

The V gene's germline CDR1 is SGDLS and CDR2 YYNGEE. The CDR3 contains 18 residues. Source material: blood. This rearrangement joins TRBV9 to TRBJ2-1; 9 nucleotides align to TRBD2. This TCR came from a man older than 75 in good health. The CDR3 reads CASSLLKERGESYNAQFF. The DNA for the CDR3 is TGTGCCAGCAGCCTACTTAAGGAGCGGGGGGAATCCTACAATGCGCAGTTCTTC.